In this sample, the clone carrying this T cell receptor (beta chain) turned up once. Per the germline V gene, CDR1 is SGHTA and CDR2 is FQGNSA. The CDR3 contains 16 residues. V lost 5 bases, J lost 1 base, and 18 bases lay in between. This record comes from a study of shared clonotypes between healthy human individuals. Investigators divided CD4+ cells into CD45RA+ naive and CD45RA-negative memory subsets. Original analysis: In the immunoSEQ data, sequences were junction-only and lacked quality scores, so filtering differed. Only in-frame clones appear in the TCRdb table, and some are missing; sequencing was by immunoSEQ multiplex PCR. Clone size and V and J calls were adopted from that table, with D and trimming inferred from the DNA. This table has around 1.6 million clones, 95% to 99% appearing once.

This chain links TRBV7-2 with TRBJ2-7; D gene uncertain. The source is a man aged 25-45 years in good health. Sequencing input: naive CD4+ T cells sorted from blood. Subset given: CD45RA+ positively selected. The DNA for the CDR3 is TGTGCCAGCAGCCCAAGGGTGGGGTTCCTTTCCTACGAGCAGTACTTC. As protein: CASSPRVGFLSYEQYF.